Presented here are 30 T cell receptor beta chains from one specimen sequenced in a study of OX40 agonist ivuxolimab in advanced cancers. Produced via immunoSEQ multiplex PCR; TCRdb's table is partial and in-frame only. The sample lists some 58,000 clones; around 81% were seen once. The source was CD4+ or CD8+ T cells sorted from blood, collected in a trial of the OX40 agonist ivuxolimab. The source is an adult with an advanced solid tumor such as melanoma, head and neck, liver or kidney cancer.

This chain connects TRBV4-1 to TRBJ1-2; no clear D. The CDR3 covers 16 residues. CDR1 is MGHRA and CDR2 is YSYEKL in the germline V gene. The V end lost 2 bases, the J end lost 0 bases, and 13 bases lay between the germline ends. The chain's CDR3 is CASSQPGTQTNYGYTF. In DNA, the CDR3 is TGCGCCAGCAGCCAACCGGGAACCCAGACTAACTATGGCTACACCTTC.

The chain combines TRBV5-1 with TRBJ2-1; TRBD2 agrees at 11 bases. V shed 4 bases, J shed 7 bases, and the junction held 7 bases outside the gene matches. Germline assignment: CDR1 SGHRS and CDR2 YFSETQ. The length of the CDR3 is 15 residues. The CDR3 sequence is CASSDIAGGLNEQFF. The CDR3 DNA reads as TGCGCCAGCAGCGACATAGCGGGAGGGCTGAATGAGCAGTTCTTC. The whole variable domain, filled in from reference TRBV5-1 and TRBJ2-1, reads KAGVTQTPRYLIKTRGQQVTLSCSPISGHRSVSWYQQTPGQGLQFLFEYFSETQRNKGNFPGRFSGRQFSNSRSEMNVSTLELGDSALYLCASSDIAGGLNEQFFGPGTRLTVL.

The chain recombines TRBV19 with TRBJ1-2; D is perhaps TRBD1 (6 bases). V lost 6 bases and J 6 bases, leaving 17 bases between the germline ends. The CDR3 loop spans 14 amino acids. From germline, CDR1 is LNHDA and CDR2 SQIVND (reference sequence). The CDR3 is CASSVGWAGDGYTF. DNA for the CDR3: TGTGCCAGTAGCGTAGGTTGGGCAGGGGATGGCTACACCTTC.

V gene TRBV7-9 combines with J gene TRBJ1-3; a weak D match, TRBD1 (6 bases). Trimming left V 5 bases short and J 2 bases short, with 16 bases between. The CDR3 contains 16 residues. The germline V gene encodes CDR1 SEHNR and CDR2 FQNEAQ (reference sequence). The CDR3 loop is CASSLPGGPTGNTIYF. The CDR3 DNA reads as TGTGCCAGCAGCCTTCCGGGGGGGCCAACTGGAAACACCATATATTTT. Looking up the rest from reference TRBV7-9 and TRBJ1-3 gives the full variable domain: DTGVSQNPRHKITKRGQNVTFRCDPISEHNRLYWYRQTLGQGPEFLTYFQNEAQLEKSRLLSDRFSAERPKGSFSTLEIQRTEQGDSAMYLCASSLPGGPTGNTIYFGEGSWLTVV.

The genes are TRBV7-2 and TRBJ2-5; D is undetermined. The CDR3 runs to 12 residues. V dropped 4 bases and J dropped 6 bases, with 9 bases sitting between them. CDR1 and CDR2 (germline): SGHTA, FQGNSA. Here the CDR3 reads CASSSTAKTQYF. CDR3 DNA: TGTGCCAGCAGCTCAACAGCAAAGACCCAGTACTTC.

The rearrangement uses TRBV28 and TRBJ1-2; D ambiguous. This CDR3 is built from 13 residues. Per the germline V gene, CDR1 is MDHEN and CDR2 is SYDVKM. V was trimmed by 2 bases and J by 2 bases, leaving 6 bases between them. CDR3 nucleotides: TGTGCCAGCAGTTTAGAGCAAAACTATGGCTACACCTTC. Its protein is CASSLEQNYGYTF.

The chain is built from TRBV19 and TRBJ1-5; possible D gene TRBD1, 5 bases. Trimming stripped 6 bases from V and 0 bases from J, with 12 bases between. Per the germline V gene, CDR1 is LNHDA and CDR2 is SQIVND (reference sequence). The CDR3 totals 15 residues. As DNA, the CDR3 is TGTGCCAGTAGGCCTTGGGGGACTAGCAATCAGCCCCAGCATTTT. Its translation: CASRPWGTSNQPQHF.

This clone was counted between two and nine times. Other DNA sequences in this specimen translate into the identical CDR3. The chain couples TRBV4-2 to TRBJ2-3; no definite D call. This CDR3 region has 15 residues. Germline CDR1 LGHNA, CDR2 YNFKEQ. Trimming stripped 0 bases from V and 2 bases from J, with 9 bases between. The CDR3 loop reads CASSQDRRITDTQYF. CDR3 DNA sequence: TGTGCCAGCAGCCAAGATAGACGGATCACAGATACGCAGTATTTT.

This chain's CDR3 is CASSLGTSGDTQYF. CDR3 DNA sequence: TGTGCCAGCAGCTTAGGAACTAGCGGTGATACGCAGTATTTT. The chain combines TRBV11-3 with TRBJ2-3; 8 bases line up with TRBD2. Trimming cost V 1 base and J 6 bases; bases outside gene matches: 3. In germline, CDR1 is SGHNT, CDR2 YENEEA. This CDR3 is built from 14 residues. Filled out from reference TRBV11-3 and TRBJ2-3, the complete variable domain reads EAGVVQSPRYKIIEKKQPVAFWCNPISGHNTLYWYLQNLGQGPELLIRYENEEAVDDSQLPKDRFSAERLKGVDSTLKIQPAELGDSAVYLCASSLGTSGDTQYFGPGTRLTVL.

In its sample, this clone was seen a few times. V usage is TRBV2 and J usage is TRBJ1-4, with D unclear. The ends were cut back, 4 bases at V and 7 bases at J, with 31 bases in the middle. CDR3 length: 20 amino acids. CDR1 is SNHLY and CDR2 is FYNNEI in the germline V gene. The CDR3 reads CASSVPVGSSSPQTSEKLFF. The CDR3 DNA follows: TGTGCCAGCAGTGTACCCGTGGGATCTTCTTCCCCTCAAACCAGTGAAAAACTGTTTTTT.

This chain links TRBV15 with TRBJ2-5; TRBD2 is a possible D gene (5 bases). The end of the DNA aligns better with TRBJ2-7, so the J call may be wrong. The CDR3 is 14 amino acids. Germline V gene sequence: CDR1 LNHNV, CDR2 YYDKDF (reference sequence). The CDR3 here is CATSRDITSYEQYF. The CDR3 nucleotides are TGTGCCACCAGCAGAGACATTACTAGCTACGAGCAGTACTTC.

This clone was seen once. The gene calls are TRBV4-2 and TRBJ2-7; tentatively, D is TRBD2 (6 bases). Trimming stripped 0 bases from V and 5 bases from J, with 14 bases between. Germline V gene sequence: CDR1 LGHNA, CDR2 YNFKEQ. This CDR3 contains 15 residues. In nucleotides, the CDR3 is TGTGCCAGCAGCCAAGAGGGGACGGGAGAGGACGAGCAGTACTTC. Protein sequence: CASSQEGTGEDEQYF.

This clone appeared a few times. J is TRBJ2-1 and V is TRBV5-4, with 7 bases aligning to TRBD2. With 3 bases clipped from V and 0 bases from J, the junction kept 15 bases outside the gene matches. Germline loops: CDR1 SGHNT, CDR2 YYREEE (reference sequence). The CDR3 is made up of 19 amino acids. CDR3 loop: CASSSTQGLPESSYNEQFF. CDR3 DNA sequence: TGTGCCAGCAGCTCTACCCAGGGACTACCCGAGAGCTCCTACAATGAGCAGTTCTTC.

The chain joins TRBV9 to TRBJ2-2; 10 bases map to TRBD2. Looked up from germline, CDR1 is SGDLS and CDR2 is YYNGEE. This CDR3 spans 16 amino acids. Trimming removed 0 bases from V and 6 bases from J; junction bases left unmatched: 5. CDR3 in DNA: TGTGCCAGCAGCGTAGATGCTAGCGGGAGCTCCGGGGAGCTGTTTTTT. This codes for CASSVDASGSSGELFF.

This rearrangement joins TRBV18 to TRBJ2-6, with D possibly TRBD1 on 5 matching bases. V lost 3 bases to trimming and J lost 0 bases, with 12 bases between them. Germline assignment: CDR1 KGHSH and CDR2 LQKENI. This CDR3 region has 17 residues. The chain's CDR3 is CASSPYHRSSGANVLTF. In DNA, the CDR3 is TGTGCCAGCTCACCTTACCACAGGAGCTCTGGGGCCAACGTCCTGACTTTC.

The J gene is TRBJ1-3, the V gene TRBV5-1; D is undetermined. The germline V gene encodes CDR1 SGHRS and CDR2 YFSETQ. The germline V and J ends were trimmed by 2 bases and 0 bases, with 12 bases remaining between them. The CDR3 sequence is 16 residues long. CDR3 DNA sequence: TGCGCCAGCAGCTTTGCACCTACTACCTCTGGAAACACCATATATTTT. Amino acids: CASSFAPTTSGNTIYF.

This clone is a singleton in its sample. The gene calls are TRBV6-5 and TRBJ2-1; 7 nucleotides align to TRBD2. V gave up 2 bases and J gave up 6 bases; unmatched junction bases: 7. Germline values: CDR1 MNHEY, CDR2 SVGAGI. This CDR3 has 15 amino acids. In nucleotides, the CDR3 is TGTGCCAGCAGTTACCGCGGGAGCTCGCCCAATGAGCAGTTCTTC. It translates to CASSYRGSSPNEQFF.

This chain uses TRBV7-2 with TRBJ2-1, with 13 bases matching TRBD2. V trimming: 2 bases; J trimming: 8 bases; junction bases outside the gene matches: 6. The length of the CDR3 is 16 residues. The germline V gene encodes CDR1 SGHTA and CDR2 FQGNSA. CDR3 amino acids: CASSLKSLAGGHEQFF. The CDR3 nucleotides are TGTGCCAGCAGCTTAAAATCACTAGCGGGAGGGCATGAGCAGTTCTTC.

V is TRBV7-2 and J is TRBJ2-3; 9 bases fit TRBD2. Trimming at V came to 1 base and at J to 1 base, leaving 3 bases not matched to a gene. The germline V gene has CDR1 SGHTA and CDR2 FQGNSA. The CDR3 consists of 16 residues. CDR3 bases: TGTGCCAGCAGCTTAGATTTAGCGGGAGGCACAGATACGCAGTATTTT. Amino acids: CASSLDLAGGTDTQYF.

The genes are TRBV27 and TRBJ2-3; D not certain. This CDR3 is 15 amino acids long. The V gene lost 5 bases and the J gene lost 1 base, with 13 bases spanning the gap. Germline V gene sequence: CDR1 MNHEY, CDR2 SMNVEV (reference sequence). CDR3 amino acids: CASSVTVYGTDTQYF. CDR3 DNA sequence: TGTGCCAGCAGTGTGACGGTATACGGCACAGATACGCAGTATTTT.

The CDR3 sequence: CAWAGLGEAFF. The CDR3, as DNA: TGTGCCTGGGCCGGACTGGGTGAAGCTTTCTTT. The chain employs TRBV30 and TRBJ1-1; D is unclear. V was cut by 5 bases and J by 7 bases, with 11 bases left in between. CDR3 size: 11 residues. Germline loops: CDR1 GTSNPN, CDR2 SVGIG (reference sequence).

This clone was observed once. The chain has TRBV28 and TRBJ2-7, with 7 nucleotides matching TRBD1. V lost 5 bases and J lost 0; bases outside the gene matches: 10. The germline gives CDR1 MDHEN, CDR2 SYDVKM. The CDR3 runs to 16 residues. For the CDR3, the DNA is TGTGCCAGCAGTCGATGGGACAGAAACAGCTCCTACGAGCAGTACTTC. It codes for CASSRWDRNSSYEQYF.

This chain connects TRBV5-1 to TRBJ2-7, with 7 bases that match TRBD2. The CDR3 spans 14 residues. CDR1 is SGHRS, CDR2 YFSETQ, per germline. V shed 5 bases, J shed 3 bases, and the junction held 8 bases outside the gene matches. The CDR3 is CASSRSGTYYEQYF. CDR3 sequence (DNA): TGCGCCAGCAGTCGGAGCGGGACCTACTACGAGCAGTACTTC.

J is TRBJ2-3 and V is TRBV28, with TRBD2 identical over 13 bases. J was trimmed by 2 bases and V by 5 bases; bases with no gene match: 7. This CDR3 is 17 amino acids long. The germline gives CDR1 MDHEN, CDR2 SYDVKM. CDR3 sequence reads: CASSRSGLAGFTDTQYF. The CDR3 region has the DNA TGTGCCAGCAGTCGCTCGGGACTAGCGGGATTCACAGATACGCAGTATTTT. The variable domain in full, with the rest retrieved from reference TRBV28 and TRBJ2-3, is DVKVTQSSRYLVKRTGEKVFLECVQDMDHENMFWYRQDPGLGLRLIYFSYDVKMKEKGDIPEGYSVSREKKERFSLILESASTNQTSMYLCASSRSGLAGFTDTQYFGPGTRLTVL.

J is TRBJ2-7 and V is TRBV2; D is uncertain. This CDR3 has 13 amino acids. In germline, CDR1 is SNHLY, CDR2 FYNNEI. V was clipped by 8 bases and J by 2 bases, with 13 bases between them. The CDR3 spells CASRHSSPYEQYF. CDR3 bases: TGTGCCAGCCGACACTCGAGCCCCTACGAGCAGTACTTC.

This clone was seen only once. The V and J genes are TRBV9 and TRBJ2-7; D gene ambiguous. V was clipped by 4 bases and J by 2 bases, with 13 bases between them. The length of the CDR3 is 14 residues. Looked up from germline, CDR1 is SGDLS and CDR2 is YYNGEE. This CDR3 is CASSPDDGAYEQYF. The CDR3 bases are TGTGCCAGCAGCCCCGATGATGGGGCCTACGAGCAGTACTTC.

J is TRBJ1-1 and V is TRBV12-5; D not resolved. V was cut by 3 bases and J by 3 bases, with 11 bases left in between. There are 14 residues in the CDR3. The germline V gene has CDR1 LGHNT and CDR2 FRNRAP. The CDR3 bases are TGTGCTAGTGGTTTCGGATATGGTGACACTGAAGCTTTCTTT. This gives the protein CASGFGYGDTEAFF.

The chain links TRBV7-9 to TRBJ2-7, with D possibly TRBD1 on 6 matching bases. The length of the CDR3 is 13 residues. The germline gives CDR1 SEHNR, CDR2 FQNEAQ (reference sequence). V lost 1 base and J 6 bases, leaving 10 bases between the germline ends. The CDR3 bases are TGTGCCAGCAGCTTAGGATCAGGGGTCGAGCAGTACTTC. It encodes CASSLGSGVEQYF.

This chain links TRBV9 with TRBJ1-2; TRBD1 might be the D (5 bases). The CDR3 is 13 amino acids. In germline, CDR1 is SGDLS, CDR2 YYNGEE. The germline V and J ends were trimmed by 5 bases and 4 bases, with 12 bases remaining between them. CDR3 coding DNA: TGTGCCAGCAGGTCAGGGATTAGCTATGGCTACACCTTC. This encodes CASRSGISYGYTF.

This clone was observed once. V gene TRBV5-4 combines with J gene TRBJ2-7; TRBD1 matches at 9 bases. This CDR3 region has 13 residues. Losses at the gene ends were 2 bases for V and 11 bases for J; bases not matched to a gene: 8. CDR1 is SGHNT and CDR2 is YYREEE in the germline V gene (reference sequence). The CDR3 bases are TGTGCCAGCAGCTTAGAGAGGGACAGGGAAAAGTACTTC. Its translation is CASSLERDREKYF.